These 20 T cell receptor beta chains were all obtained from the same sample, sequenced in a study of glioma-infiltrating T cells. The iRepertoire nested amplicon-rescue multiplex PCR amplified TCR alpha and beta CDR3s from RNA. TCRdb re-analysed the multiplex PCR reads in MiXCR, keeping a single row per CDR3 protein. This sample has about 140,000 distinct CDR3 sequences, with about two fifths found just once. What was sequenced was glioma tissue, nonneoplastic brain tissue, or PBMCs (not recorded which). These receptors all stem from a human donor with low-grade glioma or glioblastoma, undergoing nonglioma brain surgery, or in good health (not recorded which).

V gene TRBV3-1 combines with J gene TRBJ2-4; D not certain. This CDR3 contains 12 residues. The germline V gene encodes CDR1 LGHDT and CDR2 YNNKEL (reference sequence). Between the trimmed V and J ends, which lost 4 bases and 9 bases, there was a span of 10 bases. The CDR3 region is CASSLHLGIQYF. CDR3 DNA sequence: TGTGCCAGCAGCCTTCATCTAGGCATTCAGTACTTC.

This chain uses TRBV5-4 with TRBJ1-4; D not resolved. V lost 4 bases to trimming and J lost 5 bases, with 15 bases between them. The CDR3 totals 15 residues. Germline CDR1 SGHNT, CDR2 YYREEE (reference sequence). The DNA for the CDR3 is TGTGCCAGCAGCCTGCGGCTGGGGAGGAATGAAAAACTGTTTTTT. It encodes CASSLRLGRNEKLFF.

The genes are TRBV18 and TRBJ2-7, with 7 bases lining up with TRBD2. The CDR3 length is 13 residues. Trimming at V came to 1 base and at J to 5 bases, leaving 2 bases not matched to a gene. In germline, CDR1 is KGHSH, CDR2 LQKENI. This CDR3 is CASSPLGGDEQYF. CDR3 DNA sequence: TGTGCCAGCTCACCACTTGGGGGGGACGAGCAGTACTTC.

The chain links TRBV27 to TRBJ2-7; tentatively, D is TRBD2 (6 bases). CDR3 length equals 13 residues. The V end was cut by 2 bases, the J end by 7 bases, with 12 bases between. Germline assignment: CDR1 MNHEY and CDR2 SMNVEV (reference sequence). In DNA, the CDR3 is TGTGCCAGCAGTTTAGCGGGATGGGATGAGCAGTACTTC. Its protein is CASSLAGWDEQYF.

This clonotype was seen a few times. DNA of the CDR3: TGTGCCACCAGCAGAGACAGGGTCTCTCAGCCCCAGCATTTT. Protein sequence: CATSRDRVSQPQHF. The chain is built from TRBV15 and TRBJ1-5; tentatively, D is TRBD1 (5 bases). Germline assignment: CDR1 LNHNV and CDR2 YYDKDF (reference sequence). The CDR3 extends over 14 amino acids. V gave up 0 bases and J gave up 6 bases, with 9 bases separating them.

The chain joins TRBV12-3 or TRBV12-4 to TRBJ1-1; D is undetermined. The CDR3 has 14 amino acids. Between the trimmed V and J ends, which lost 3 bases and 1 base, there was a span of 9 bases. CDR3 DNA: TGTGCCAGCAGTTTTCAAGCAGGGAACACTGAAGCTTTCTTT. This translates into CASSFQAGNTEAFF.

This clonotype occurred a few times. The CDR3 is CASSYSGPRAEAFF. The DNA for the CDR3 is TGTGCCAGCAGTTATTCGGGACCGCGGGCTGAAGCTTTCTTT. V gene TRBV6-2 or TRBV6-3 combines with J gene TRBJ1-1; tentative D call: TRBD1 (5 bases). V was pared by 3 bases and J by 6 bases, with 14 bases between. There are 14 residues in the CDR3. Per the germline V gene, CDR1 is MNHEY and CDR2 is SVGEGT.

The chain is built from TRBV6-2 or TRBV6-3 and TRBJ2-2; a possible D gene is TRBD1 (7 bases). Germline V gene sequence: CDR1 MNHEY, CDR2 SVGEGT. The CDR3 is 15 amino acids. Deletions cut 2 bases from V and 4 bases from J, with 11 bases between. Here the CDR3 DNA reads TGTGCCAGCAGTTACGCGGGACAGAGCACCGGGGAGCTGTTTTTT. The encoded protein is CASSYAGQSTGELFF.

This clonotype was detected only a few times. The chain uses TRBV19 and TRBJ1-5, with no clear D. Germline loops: CDR1 LNHDA, CDR2 SQIVND (reference sequence). V lost 0 bases and J lost 8, with 14 bases in between. This CDR3 region has 15 residues. This CDR3 reads CASSIDRGGYKPQHF. The CDR3 DNA reads as TGTGCCAGTAGTATAGATCGGGGAGGGTACAAGCCCCAGCATTTT.

The chain joins TRBV20-1 to TRBJ2-3, with D perhaps given as TRBD1 or TRBD2 (5 bases each). CDR1 and CDR2 from the germline V gene are DFQATT and SNEGSKA (reference sequence). The CDR3 is 14 residues long. The ends were cut back, 3 bases at V and 2 bases at J, with 12 bases in the middle. The CDR3 reads CSASSSGTTDTQYF. CDR3 in DNA: TGCAGTGCTAGTTCCTCCGGGACCACAGATACGCAGTATTTT.

The V call is TRBV20-1, the J call TRBJ2-1; 9 bases fit TRBD2. Germline CDR1 is DFQATT and CDR2 is SNEGSKA (reference sequence). The CDR3 is made up of 13 amino acids. After removal of 6 bases from V and 5 bases from J, the junction contained 5 bases not matched to a gene. The CDR3 DNA sequence: TGCAGTGCCCTCGGACTAGCGAACAATGAGCAGTTCTTC. The encoded protein is CSALGLANNEQFF.

V is TRBV7-9 and J is TRBJ2-3; the match to TRBD1 covers 8 bases. Germline CDR1 and CDR2: SEHNR and FQNEAQ (reference sequence). With 3 bases clipped from V and 2 bases from J, the junction kept 4 bases outside the gene matches. CDR3 length: 15 residues. The CDR3 sequence: CASSFRGRDTDTQYF. For the CDR3, the DNA is TGTGCCAGCAGCTTCAGGGGGCGGGACACAGATACGCAGTATTTT.

The chain recombines TRBV29-1 with TRBJ2-1; 11 bases align to TRBD2. The CDR3 runs 14 residues. CDR1 is SQVTM, CDR2 ANQGSEA, per germline. The ends lost 7 bases at V and 4 bases at J; junction bases unmatched: 6. CDR3 sequence (DNA): TGCAGCGCCACGACTAGCGGGATGTACAATGAGCAGTTCTTC. Its translation: CSATTSGMYNEQFF.

This sequence joins TRBV20-1 and TRBJ2-7; tentatively, D is TRBD2 (5 bases). V was pared by 5 bases and J by 2 bases, with 16 bases between. CDR3 length: 14 amino acids. CDR1 DFQATT and CDR2 SNEGSKA come from the germline V gene (reference sequence). Written as DNA, the CDR3 is TGCAGTGCTCCCCCGTCGGGAAAGCCCTACGAGCAGTACTTC. Translating it yields CSAPPSGKPYEQYF.

The rearrangement uses TRBV6-6 and TRBJ1-1, with 10 bases matching TRBD1. Germline V gene data show CDR1 as MNHNY and CDR2 as SVGAGI (reference sequence). The CDR3 sequence is 14 residues long. J was trimmed by 11 bases and V by 0 bases; bases with no gene match: 6. The CDR3: CASSYSGQGMSAFF. The DNA for the CDR3 is TGTGCCAGCAGTTACTCGGGACAGGGGATGTCGGCTTTCTTT.

The chain employs TRBV20-1 and TRBJ2-7; 9 nucleotides line up with TRBD2. CDR3 size: 14 residues. Germline assignment: CDR1 DFQATT and CDR2 SNEGSKA (reference sequence). With V trimmed by 5 bases and J by 3 bases, 8 bases remained unmatched. This CDR3 is CSALQREDFYEQYF. The CDR3 region has the DNA TGCAGTGCTCTCCAGCGGGAGGATTTCTACGAGCAGTACTTC.

The chain joins TRBV6-2 or TRBV6-3 to TRBJ2-7, with D unclear. The CDR3 extends over 13 amino acids. Trimming pared 3 bases from V and 2 bases from J, leaving 8 bases between. From germline, CDR1 is MNHEY and CDR2 SVGEGT. The CDR3 region has the DNA TGTGCCAGCAGTTATAACATGGCCTACGAGCAGTACTTC. This encodes CASSYNMAYEQYF.

The V call is TRBV18, the J call TRBJ1-4; the D is unclear. The CDR3 length is 14 residues. V dropped 3 bases and J dropped 2 bases, with 7 bases sitting between them. The germline CDR1 and CDR2 sequences are KGHSH and LQKENI. CDR3 loop: CASSPAVTNEKLFF. The CDR3 DNA reads TGTGCCAGCTCACCGGCGGTCACTAATGAAAAACTGTTTTTT. Drawing the rest from reference TRBV18 and TRBJ1-4, the complete variable domain is NAGVMQNPRHLVRRRGQEARLRCSPMKGHSHVYWYRQLPEEGLKFMVYLQKENIIDESGMPKERFSAEFPKEGPSILRIQQVVRGDSAAYFCASSPAVTNEKLFFGSGTQLSVL.

The gene calls are TRBV5-5 and TRBJ2-7; 8 bases agree with TRBD1. The V segment lost 2 bases and the J segment 0 bases; nucleotides outside the gene matches: 7. The CDR3 is 16 amino acids. CDR1 and CDR2 from the germline V gene are SGHKS and YYEKEE (reference sequence). The CDR3 DNA reads TGTGCCAGCAGCTTACAGGGGGGAACCACCTCCTACGAGCAGTACTTC. It specifies CASSLQGGTTSYEQYF. Combining the CDR3 with reference TRBV5-5 and TRBJ2-7 gives the whole variable domain DAGVTQSPTHLIKTRGQQVTLRCSPISGHKSVSWYQQVLGQGPQFIFQYYEKEERGRGNFPDRFSARQFPNYSSELNVNALLLGDSALYLCASSLQGGTTSYEQYFGPGTRLTVT.

V gene TRBV20-1 combines with J gene TRBJ2-3, with D maybe TRBD1 (6 bases). V lost 6 bases to trimming and J lost 2 bases, with 18 bases between them. The CDR3 consists of 15 residues. From germline, CDR1 is DFQATT and CDR2 SNEGSKA (reference sequence). CDR3 DNA sequence: TGCAGTGCCGCGCGACGGACAGTAACCACAGATACGCAGTATTTT. It encodes CSAARRTVTTDTQYF.